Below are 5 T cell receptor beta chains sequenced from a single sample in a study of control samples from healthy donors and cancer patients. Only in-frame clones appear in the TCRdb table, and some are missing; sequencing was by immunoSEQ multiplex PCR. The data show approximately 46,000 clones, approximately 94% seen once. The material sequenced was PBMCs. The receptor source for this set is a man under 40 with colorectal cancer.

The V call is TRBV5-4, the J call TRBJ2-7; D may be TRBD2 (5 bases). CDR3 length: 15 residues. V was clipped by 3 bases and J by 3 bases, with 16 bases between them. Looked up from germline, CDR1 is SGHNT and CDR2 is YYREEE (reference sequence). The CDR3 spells CASSSKLIEGYEQYV. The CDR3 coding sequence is TGTGCCAGCAGCTCCAAGCTAATTGAGGGCTACGAGCAGTACGTC.

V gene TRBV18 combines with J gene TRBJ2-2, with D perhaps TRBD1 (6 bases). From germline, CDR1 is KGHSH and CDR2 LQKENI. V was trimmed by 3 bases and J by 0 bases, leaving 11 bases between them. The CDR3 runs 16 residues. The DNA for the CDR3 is TGTGCCAGCTCACCGACGACAGGAACGAACACCGGGGAGCTGTTTTTT. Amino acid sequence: CASSPTTGTNTGELFF.

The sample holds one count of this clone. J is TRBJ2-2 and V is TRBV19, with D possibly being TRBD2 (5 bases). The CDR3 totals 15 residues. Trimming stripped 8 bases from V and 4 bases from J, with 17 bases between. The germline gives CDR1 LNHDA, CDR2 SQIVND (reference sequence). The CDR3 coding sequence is TGTGCCAGTCGAGTGGCCGAGGGTGGCACCGGGGAGCTGTTTTTT. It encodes CASRVAEGGTGELFF. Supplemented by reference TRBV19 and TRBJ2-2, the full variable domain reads DGGITQSPKYLFRKEGQNVTLSCEQNLNHDAMYWYRQDPGQGLRLIYYSQIVNDFQKGDIAEGYSVSREKKESFPLTVTSAQKNPTAFYLCASRVAEGGTGELFFGEGSRLTVL.

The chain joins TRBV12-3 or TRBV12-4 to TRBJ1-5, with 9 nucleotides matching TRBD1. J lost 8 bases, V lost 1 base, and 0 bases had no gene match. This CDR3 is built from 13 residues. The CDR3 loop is CASSLGTGEPQHF. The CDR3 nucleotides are TGTGCCAGCAGTTTAGGGACAGGGGAGCCCCAGCATTTT.

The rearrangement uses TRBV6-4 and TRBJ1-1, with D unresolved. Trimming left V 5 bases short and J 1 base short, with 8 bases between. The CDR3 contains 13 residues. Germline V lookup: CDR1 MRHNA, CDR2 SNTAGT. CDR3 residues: CASSIWKNTEAFF. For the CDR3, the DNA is TGTGCCAGCAGTATTTGGAAGAACACTGAAGCTTTCTTT.